The following is a T cell receptor beta chain sequence with its context. Its cognate antigen is unknown. PCR involved 60 Vbeta and 13 Jbeta primers. TCRdb's table, derived via immunoSEQ multiplex PCR, lists solely in-frame clones and lacks some. The table has 110,000 or so clones, 70% to 85% seen once. The data derive from a study of cytomegalovirus exposure and HLA in healthy donors. Regarding the study as a whole: Earlier results showed most TCR beta V segments being productive about 87% or about 30% of the time. Rarity held for most TCR sequences, but there were some public TCRs that occurred in many donors. Overall, approximately 150 TCR beta chains were annotated as cytomegalovirus-associated.

V lost 2 bases and J lost 2, with 7 bases in between. CDR3 length: 15 residues. The germline gives CDR1 SGHAT, CDR2 FQNNGV. Nominally healthy donors were sampled, though unrecorded immune exposures were likely. The V and J genes are TRBV11-2 and TRBJ1-6, with D uncertain. The receptor's source is a middle-aged woman in good health and CMV-seropositive. Input material: PBMCs. This chain's CDR3 is CASSLKQTYNSPLHF. CDR3 bases: TGTGCCAGCAGCTTAAAGCAAACCTATAATTCACCCCTCCACTTT.